Shown below are 25 T cell receptor beta chains from a single sample sequenced in a study of early T cells in non-severe SARS-CoV-2 infection. TCRdb reanalysed the 5' RACE reads using MiXCR and keeps one entry per CDR3 protein. Of 70,000 or so distinct CDR3 sequences in the sample, 3.5% to 6% were seen once. Sample: whole blood, taken at baseline. Receptors were obtained from an adult who was a healthcare worker with PCR-confirmed SARS-CoV-2 infection or an uninfected control (not recorded which). The donor label of this sample is uncertain.

This clonotype showed up many times. The genes are TRBV28 and TRBJ1-3, with D maybe TRBD1 (5 bases). V was pared by 1 base and J by 0 bases, with 13 bases between. The germline CDR1 and CDR2 sequences are MDHEN and SYDVKM. The CDR3 covers 17 residues. The CDR3 protein is CASSLLGRTSSGNTIYF. CDR3 DNA sequence: TGTGCCAGCAGTTTATTAGGAAGGACATCCTCTGGAAACACCATATATTTT.

On this clonotype itself: A clone one base away is much larger, so this may be a read error. Given the absence of the conserved phenylalanine or tryptophan at the CDR3 end, a read error is likely. CDR3 in DNA: TGTGCCAGCAGCCCGGACGGACTAAGCACAGATACGCAGTATCTT. Residues: CASSPDGLSTDTQYL. The chain joins TRBV7-2 to TRBJ2-3; D possibly corresponds to TRBD2 (6 bases). Germline V gene sequence: CDR1 SGHTA, CDR2 FQGNSA. This CDR3 contains 15 residues. The V end lost 5 bases, the J end lost 0 bases, and 12 bases lay between the germline ends.

This clonotype showed up many times. The gene calls are TRBV20-1 and TRBJ1-1, with 7 bases fitting TRBD1. From germline, CDR1 is DFQATT and CDR2 SNEGSKA (reference sequence). CDR3 length: 15 amino acids. Trimming at V came to 3 bases and at J to 8 bases, leaving 15 bases not matched to a gene. The CDR3 loop reads CSARYLGGARIEAFF. The CDR3 coding sequence is TGCAGTGCTAGGTACCTAGGGGGCGCTCGGATCGAAGCTTTCTTT.

This clonotype occurred many times. The V call is TRBV5-5, the J call TRBJ2-1; D gene ambiguous. V was clipped by 3 bases and J by 6 bases, with 10 bases between them. Germline CDR1 is SGHKS and CDR2 is YYEKEE (reference sequence). CDR3 length equals 13 residues. DNA of the CDR3: TGTGCCAGCAGCTCCCATTCGTTCAATGAGCAGTTCTTC. Protein sequence: CASSSHSFNEQFF.

Comments on this clonotype: Mismatch with germline at one junction end may stem from a read error. V and J are TRBV6-2 or TRBV6-3 and TRBJ2-7; possible D gene TRBD1, 7 bases. Germline V lookup: CDR1 MNHEY, CDR2 SVGEGT. The CDR3 has 14 residues. CDR3: CASRYSRRGLEQYF. CDR3 bases: TGTGCCAGCAGATACTCGAGGAGGGGGCTTGAGCAGTACTTC.

In its sample, this clonotype was seen many times. This rearrangement joins TRBV6-6 to TRBJ2-3; TRBD1 is a possible D gene (5 bases). V shed 2 bases and J shed 0 bases, with 18 bases lying between them. In germline, CDR1 is MNHNY, CDR2 SVGAGI (reference sequence). The CDR3 sequence is 18 residues long. The CDR3 here is CASSYNQGTRASTDTQYF. The CDR3 coding sequence is TGTGCCAGCAGTTACAATCAGGGAACTCGTGCTAGCACAGATACGCAGTATTTT.

This clonotype turned up a few times. This sequence joins TRBV6-6 and TRBJ2-2, with TRBD1 matching over 7 bases. The V gene end was trimmed by 6 bases and the J gene end by 0 bases; junction bases not matched to a gene: 7. This CDR3 contains 16 residues. Germline V lookup: CDR1 MNHNY, CDR2 SVGAGI (reference sequence). CDR3 residues: CASRTGTAANTGELFF. In DNA, the CDR3 is TGTGCCAGCAGAACCGGGACAGCCGCGAACACCGGGGAGCTGTTTTTT.

This clonotype has only a few counts. This chain uses TRBV29-1 with TRBJ1-6; 9 bases line up with TRBD1. CDR3 length equals 14 residues. J was trimmed by 10 bases and V by 7 bases; bases with no gene match: 11. Germline CDR1 reads SQVTM; CDR2 reads ANQGSEA. The CDR3 spells CSAKTDRGSSPLHF. Written as DNA, the CDR3 is TGCAGCGCGAAGACGGACAGGGGATCCTCACCCCTCCACTTT.

CDR3 region: CASSPRSSTSNEKLFF. The CDR3 nucleotides are TGCGCCAGCAGCCCTCGTTCCAGTACGTCTAATGAAAAACTGTTTTTT. This chain joins TRBV5-1 and TRBJ1-4; D not resolved. Trimming shortened V by 4 bases and J by 3 bases, and 16 bases separated the two germline ends. There are 16 residues in the CDR3. CDR1 is SGHRS, CDR2 YFSETQ, per germline.

This clonotype was recorded at least ten times. J is TRBJ2-3 and V is TRBV20-1, with 13 nucleotides matching TRBD2. V shed 6 bases, J shed 5 bases, and the junction held 8 bases outside the gene matches. The CDR3 extends over 15 amino acids. CDR1 is DFQATT and CDR2 is SNEGSKA in the germline V gene (reference sequence). The CDR3 bases are TGCAGTGCGTTAGGGACTAGCGGGGTGGGAGATACGCAGTATTTT. Translated, it gives CSALGTSGVGDTQYF.

This clonotype was recorded many times. CDR3 in DNA: TGCAGTGCTCACCGTCCGGGACAGGCCTACGAGCAGTACTTC. The encoded protein is CSAHRPGQAYEQYF. The rearrangement links TRBV20-1 to TRBJ2-7, with TRBD1 identical over 8 bases. The V gene's germline CDR1 is DFQATT and CDR2 SNEGSKA (reference sequence). The CDR3 covers 14 residues. With V trimmed by 5 bases and J by 2 bases, 8 bases remained unmatched.

The V and J genes are TRBV7-2 and TRBJ2-5, with 11 bases lining up with TRBD2. The trim removed 0 bases at V and 4 bases at J, leaving 10 bases unmatched. This CDR3 is built from 18 residues. The germline V gene encodes CDR1 SGHTA and CDR2 FQGNSA. CDR3 amino acids: CASSLAFSGGASSETQYF. The CDR3 DNA reads as TGTGCCAGCAGCTTAGCGTTTAGCGGGGGGGCGAGCTCAGAGACCCAGTACTTC.

This clonotype has at least ten counts. This sequence joins TRBV5-1 and TRBJ2-2; D might be TRBD2 (6 bases). Germline CDR1 reads SGHRS; CDR2 reads YFSETQ. The CDR3 loop spans 15 amino acids. The V end was cut by 7 bases, the J end by 4 bases, with 17 bases between. CDR3 DNA sequence: TGCGCCAGCCGGATGCCGGGGGTGCCCACCGGGGAGCTGTTTTTT. Its translation: CASRMPGVPTGELFF.

At least ten counts were recorded for this clonotype. The rearrangement uses TRBV5-1 and TRBJ1-2, with D unresolved. Germline V lookup: CDR1 SGHRS, CDR2 YFSETQ. Trimming took 4 bases from V and 3 from J, leaving 13 bases between them. This CDR3 contains 14 residues. CDR3 sequence: CASSVDGEDYGYTF. The CDR3 nucleotides read TGCGCCAGCAGCGTCGACGGAGAGGACTATGGCTACACCTTC.

This clonotype was counted ten times or more. The chain couples TRBV12-3 or TRBV12-4 to TRBJ2-3; D possibly matches TRBD1 or TRBD2 (5 bases each). This CDR3 has 16 amino acids. The V end lost 6 bases, the J end lost 2 bases, and 18 bases lay between the germline ends. The chain's CDR3 is CASSPGPPTTTDTQYF. CDR3 nucleotide sequence: TGTGCCAGCAGCCCGGGACCACCAACTACCACAGATACGCAGTATTTT.

Notes on this clonotype: Since a much larger clone is just one base distant, this may be a read error. The rearrangement uses TRBV10-3 and TRBJ2-3; 8 bases fit TRBD2. This CDR3 is built from 15 residues. V trimming: 5 bases; J trimming: 3 bases; junction bases outside the gene matches: 7. Germline CDR1 reads ENHRY; CDR2 reads SYGVKD. The CDR3 DNA reads TGTGCCATCAGTACTAGCGGAATAGAGACAGATACGCAGTATTTT. Translated, it gives CAISTSGIETDTQYF.

This clonotype has a count of ten or more. The chain couples TRBV5-5 to TRBJ1-5; D unclear. This CDR3 has 13 amino acids. Trimming took off 1 base at V and 8 bases at J, with 10 bases between the two ends. Germline V gene lookup returns CDR1 SGHKS and CDR2 YYEKEE (reference sequence). CDR3 coding DNA: TGTGCCAGCAGCTTGCGGCATGGGGAGCCCCAGCATTTT. It specifies CASSLRHGEPQHF.

This clonotype came up many times. V is TRBV12-3 or TRBV12-4 and J is TRBJ2-2; maybe TRBD1 (6 bases). V lost 10 bases and J lost 0, with 15 bases in between. The CDR3 runs 15 residues. CDR3 DNA: TGTGCCACCGTGGAGGACAGACCGAACACCGGGGAGCTGTTTTTT. Protein sequence: CATVEDRPNTGELFF.

The chain carries TRBV14 and TRBJ1-3; TRBD1 might be the D (6 bases). CDR1 and CDR2 from the germline V gene are SGHDN and FVKESK. This CDR3 is built from 14 residues. V lost 7 bases and J 0 bases, leaving 10 bases between the germline ends. CDR3 region: CASTNRDSGNTIYF. CDR3 DNA: TGTGCCAGCACTAACAGGGACTCTGGAAACACCATATATTTT.

This clonotype was detected only a few times. The chain combines TRBV27 with TRBJ2-3; 7 positions agree with TRBD1. This CDR3 has 13 amino acids. The trim removed 10 bases at V and 7 bases at J, leaving 11 bases unmatched. Germline lookup yields CDR1 MNHEY and CDR2 SMNVEV (reference sequence). CDR3 coding DNA: TGTGCCACCCATGGGACAGCTAAAAATACGCAGTATTTT. Encoded protein: CATHGTAKNTQYF.

This clonotype was seen at least ten times. The V call is TRBV20-1, the J call TRBJ1-2; D call uncertain. Trimming stripped 0 bases from V and 2 bases from J, with 13 bases between. Germline values: CDR1 DFQATT, CDR2 SNEGSKA (reference sequence). The CDR3 runs 15 residues. CDR3 region: CSARDAAGDNYGYTF. The CDR3 DNA is TGCAGTGCTAGAGACGCCGCCGGAGACAACTATGGCTACACCTTC.

Many counts were recorded for this clonotype. The chain employs TRBV14 and TRBJ1-4; no reliable D call. The V gene lost 4 bases and the J gene lost 7 bases, with 13 bases spanning the gap. The CDR3 covers 14 residues. CDR1 is SGHDN and CDR2 is FVKESK in the germline V gene. As DNA, the CDR3 is TGTGCCAGCAGCCGACCGGACCTGAGTGAAAAACTGTTTTTT. It specifies CASSRPDLSEKLFF.

This clonotype occurred many times. DNA of the CDR3: TGTGCCAGCAGTTTAAGGGGGACAGCATTATTCATGAACACTGAAGCTTTCTTT. It encodes CASSLRGTALFMNTEAFF. The chain is built from TRBV28 and TRBJ1-1; 7 nucleotides agree with TRBD1. The CDR3 covers 18 residues. In germline, CDR1 is MDHEN, CDR2 SYDVKM. V shed 2 bases and J 0 bases; nucleotides not matched to a gene: 12.

This clonotype has just a few counts. The chain uses TRBV19 and TRBJ1-2, with D perhaps TRBD1 (5 bases). The CDR3 totals 15 residues. Trimming took off 1 base at V and 1 base at J, with 10 bases between the two ends. The V gene's germline CDR1 is LNHDA and CDR2 SQIVND (reference sequence). This CDR3 is CASSIARDGNYGYTF. The CDR3 DNA follows: TGTGCCAGTAGTATAGCCCGGGACGGTAACTATGGCTACACCTTC.

This clonotype was detected ten times or more. The J gene is TRBJ1-5, the V gene TRBV19; TRBD1 agrees at 7 bases. V gave up 6 bases and J gave up 1 base; unmatched junction bases: 9. The CDR3 totals 16 residues. Germline-derived CDR1 and CDR2 are LNHDA and SQIVND (reference sequence). The CDR3 coding sequence is TGTGCCAGTAGGCCTGACAGGGTTGCGAGCAATCAGCCCCAGCATTTT. Its protein product is CASRPDRVASNQPQHF.